The 31 T cell receptor beta chains below were found in one sample sequenced in a study of Tregs in tolerant kidney transplant recipients (dated by TCRdb to the late 2010s). In the paper's terms, the time point label means: blood sample drawn before combined kidney and bone marrow transplant. The library came from the immunoSEQ multiplex PCR assay. The table comes from immuneACCESS by way of TCRdb, which keeps in-frame sequences with V and J called. Part of the clones is missing from these tables; in studies checked, under half for an unresolved V gene and the rest for unknown reasons. The sample table shows some 70,000 clones, and about 88% are seen once. The ten largest clones take up approximately 0.4% of the sample. This specimen was CD4+ T cells from blood, taken before the transplant. The receptors come from a human donor who received a combined kidney and bone marrow transplant.

The CDR3 loop reads CASRLGQGNTEAFF. The DNA of the CDR3 is TGCGCCAGCCGACTGGGACAGGGCAACACTGAAGCTTTCTTT. The chain recombines TRBV5-1 with TRBJ1-1, with 9 bases that match TRBD1. CDR1 is SGHRS, CDR2 YFSETQ, per germline. V was pared by 7 bases and J by 2 bases, with 6 bases of the junction left unmatched. The CDR3 sequence is 14 residues long.

The chain couples TRBV19 to TRBJ1-5; TRBD1 agrees at 9 bases. V shed 6 bases and J 7 bases; nucleotides not matched to a gene: 4. The CDR3 loop spans 13 amino acids. From germline, CDR1 is LNHDA and CDR2 SQIVND (reference sequence). The CDR3: CASRGTGTQPQHF. CDR3 nucleotide sequence: TGTGCCAGTAGGGGGACAGGGACCCAGCCCCAGCATTTT.

This chain uses TRBV28 with TRBJ2-5; weak D call: TRBD1 (5 bases). CDR3 length: 14 amino acids. Trimming stripped 1 base from V and 4 bases from J, with 10 bases between. Germline V gene lookup returns CDR1 MDHEN and CDR2 SYDVKM. Here the CDR3 reads CASSLSAGPETQYF. CDR3 bases: TGTGCCAGCAGTTTATCGGCAGGGCCAGAGACCCAGTACTTC. The whole variable domain, filled in from reference TRBV28 and TRBJ2-5, reads DVKVTQSSRYLVKRTGEKVFLECVQDMDHENMFWYRQDPGLGLRLIYFSYDVKMKEKGDIPEGYSVSREKKERFSLILESASTNQTSMYLCASSLSAGPETQYFGPGTRLLVL.

Only a few counts were recorded for this clone. The chain recombines TRBV7-9 with TRBJ1-3; D may be TRBD1 (6 bases). In germline, CDR1 is SEHNR, CDR2 FQNEAQ (reference sequence). V was shortened by 4 bases and J by 2 bases, with 6 bases between the two germline ends. The CDR3 totals 13 residues. The CDR3 sequence is CASSSGAGNTIYF. CDR3 sequence (DNA): TGTGCCAGCAGCTCAGGGGCTGGAAACACCATATATTTT.

The V call is TRBV6-5, the J call TRBJ1-4; possible D gene TRBD1, 6 bases. The V end was cut by 5 bases, the J end by 8 bases, with 15 bases between. From germline, CDR1 is MNHEY and CDR2 SVGAGI. The CDR3 is made up of 14 amino acids. As DNA, the CDR3 is TGTGCCAGCAGTGACCAGGGGTTGGGGGAAAAACTGTTTTTT. As protein: CASSDQGLGEKLFF.

The chain has TRBV5-1 and TRBJ2-1; 9 bases agree with TRBD2. There are 15 residues in the CDR3. Looked up from germline, CDR1 is SGHRS and CDR2 is YFSETQ. Trimming cost V 2 bases and J 1 base; bases outside gene matches: 1. The CDR3 region is CASSFSGSSYNEQFF. DNA of the CDR3: TGCGCCAGCAGCTTTAGCGGGAGTTCCTACAATGAGCAGTTCTTC.

As DNA, the CDR3 is TGTGCCAGCAGCTTCTCAACAGGGGGCTATGGCTACACCTTC. Its protein product is CASSFSTGGYGYTF. This sequence joins TRBV5-8 and TRBJ1-2; 8 bases fit TRBD1. V was pared by 2 bases and J by 4 bases, with 4 bases of the junction left unmatched. Germline CDR1 is SGHTS and CDR2 is YDEGEE. The CDR3 is 14 residues long.

The CDR3 loop is CASSSGQGEGEQFF. The CDR3 nucleotides are TGTGCCAGCAGCTCAGGACAGGGAGAGGGTGAGCAGTTCTTC. J is TRBJ2-1 and V is TRBV5-6; 8 nucleotides match TRBD1. V shed 3 bases, J shed 9 bases, and the junction held 8 bases outside the gene matches. CDR3 size: 14 residues. In germline, CDR1 is SGHDT, CDR2 YYEEEE.

This clone was observed once. The rearrangement joins TRBV25-1 to TRBJ2-1; 15 nucleotides agree with TRBD2. The V and J ends lost 3 bases and 3 bases, in that order; junction bases with no gene match: 3. The CDR3 extends over 17 amino acids. Germline values: CDR1 MGHDK, CDR2 SYGVNS. For the CDR3, the DNA is TGTGCCAGCAGTGAGGGGACTAGCGGGAGGTTCTACAATGAGCAGTTCTTC. It codes for CASSEGTSGRFYNEQFF.

The chain employs TRBV6-6 and TRBJ2-7, with 7 nucleotides matching TRBD1. This CDR3 comprises 14 residues. The germline gives CDR1 MNHNY, CDR2 SVGAGI (reference sequence). With 6 bases clipped from V and 5 bases from J, the junction kept 10 bases outside the gene matches. CDR3 DNA sequence: TGTGCCAGCAGCAAACCCCCGACAGGGCACGAGCAGTACTTC. Its protein product is CASSKPPTGHEQYF.

This clone was counted a single time. CDR3 amino acids: CASIPQHKNTEAFF. The DNA of the CDR3 is TGTGCCAGCATCCCACAGCACAAGAACACTGAAGCTTTCTTT. The chain is built from TRBV6-1 and TRBJ1-1; D gene ambiguous. V lost 7 bases and J lost 1, with 13 bases in between. The CDR3 runs to 14 residues. CDR1 is MNHNS, CDR2 SASEGT, per germline.

This chain joins TRBV27 and TRBJ2-7; 16 bases match TRBD2. Germline lookup yields CDR1 MNHEY and CDR2 SMNVEV (reference sequence). V trimming: 3 bases; J trimming: 6 bases; junction bases outside the gene matches: 5. The CDR3 length is 16 residues. CDR3 nucleotides: TGTGCCAGCAGTTTCTCCGGGACTAGCGGGAGGGGCGAGCAGTACTTC. Protein: CASSFSGTSGRGEQYF.

The chain combines TRBV6-5 with TRBJ2-1; D may be TRBD2 (5 bases). Per germline, CDR1 MNHEY and CDR2 SVGAGI. Trimming pared 2 bases from V and 8 bases from J, leaving 19 bases between. The CDR3 runs to 16 residues. In DNA form, the CDR3 reads TGTGCCAGCAGTTACAGCGGAGACTACGGTGGCCATGAGCAGTTCTTC. Its translation: CASSYSGDYGGHEQFF.

This sequence joins TRBV7-8 and TRBJ2-5; the D is unclear. Germline V gene sequence: CDR1 SGHVS, CDR2 FQNEAQ. Trimming removed 6 bases from V and 4 bases from J, with 15 bases in between. This CDR3 has 14 amino acids. The CDR3 is CASSPQPGVETQYF. Here the CDR3 DNA reads TGTGCCAGCAGTCCCCAGCCGGGTGTAGAGACCCAGTACTTC.

The chain recombines TRBV5-1 with TRBJ2-1; possibly TRBD2 for D (6 bases). CDR1 and CDR2 from the germline V gene are SGHRS and YFSETQ. Trimming stripped 0 bases from V and 5 bases from J, with 12 bases between. The CDR3 contains 15 residues. In DNA, the CDR3 is TGCGCCAGCAGCTTGGCAACCCAGCGGGACAATGAGCAGTTCTTC. Translation: CASSLATQRDNEQFF.

The rearrangement links TRBV6-5 to TRBJ1-1, with 9 bases identical to TRBD1. V shed 5 bases, J shed 6 bases, and the junction held 7 bases outside the gene matches. Per germline, CDR1 MNHEY and CDR2 SVGAGI. The CDR3 totals 14 residues. The CDR3 reads CASSTGQGYAEAFF. The DNA for the CDR3 is TGTGCCAGCAGTACAGGACAGGGGTACGCTGAAGCTTTCTTT.

The chain joins TRBV18 to TRBJ2-3; D might be TRBD2 (5 bases). The length of the CDR3 is 15 residues. Germline-derived CDR1 and CDR2 are KGHSH and LQKENI. V lost 5 bases and J 2 bases, leaving 14 bases between the germline ends. In DNA form, the CDR3 reads TGTGCCAGCTCAGCCTCCGGGGATTCCACAGATACGCAGTATTTT. Amino acid sequence: CASSASGDSTDTQYF.

The genes are TRBV28 and TRBJ2-3; 8 bases align to TRBD1. CDR1 is MDHEN and CDR2 is SYDVKM in the germline V gene. Unmatched junction bases numbered 10, after V lost 8 bases and J lost 3 bases. CDR3 length: 15 amino acids. The CDR3 DNA is TGTGCCAGCGGAGGCAGGACAGGGAAGACAGATACGCAGTATTTT. It yields the protein CASGGRTGKTDTQYF.

This sequence joins TRBV18 and TRBJ2-7; 8 bases agree with TRBD2. Germline assignment: CDR1 KGHSH and CDR2 LQKENI. The CDR3 has 14 amino acids. V dropped 3 bases and J dropped 9; count of bases not matched to a gene: 10. This chain's CDR3 is CASSPRGRHNVQYF. In nucleotides, the CDR3 is TGTGCCAGCTCACCTCGCGGGAGGCATAATGTGCAGTACTTC.

The chain couples TRBV28 to TRBJ2-5; D is undetermined. The CDR3 sequence is 14 residues long. Trimming removed 1 base at V and 4 bases at J, with 10 bases between. Germline V gene sequence: CDR1 MDHEN, CDR2 SYDVKM. CDR3 in amino acids: CASSLSRLVETQYF. CDR3 sequence (DNA): TGTGCCAGCAGTTTATCTCGACTCGTAGAGACCCAGTACTTC.

This chain joins TRBV15 and TRBJ1-3; D is ambiguous. Per the germline V gene, CDR1 is LNHNV and CDR2 is YYDKDF (reference sequence). The CDR3 length is 16 residues. Between the trimmed V and J ends, which lost 0 bases and 0 bases, there was a span of 9 bases. The CDR3 nucleotides are TGTGCCACCAGCAGAGATCCACCGGTCTCTGGAAACACCATATATTTT. This translates into CATSRDPPVSGNTIYF.

The gene calls are TRBV7-9 and TRBJ1-1; D is unresolved. Trimming took 1 base from V and 0 from J, leaving 15 bases between them. Germline V gene data show CDR1 as SEHNR and CDR2 as FQNEAQ (reference sequence). The CDR3 covers 17 residues. Written as DNA, the CDR3 is TGTGCCAGCAGCTTAGGGGAAGCGGCTCTGATGAACACTGAAGCTTTCTTT. Translated, it gives CASSLGEAALMNTEAFF.

The J gene is TRBJ2-1, the V gene TRBV2; D gene unclear. Trimming shortened V by 8 bases and J by 4 bases, and 12 bases separated the two germline ends. Germline V gives CDR1 SNHLY, CDR2 FYNNEI. This CDR3 contains 13 residues. The chain's CDR3 is CASLQALYNEQFF. CDR3 nucleotide sequence: TGTGCCAGCCTCCAGGCTTTATACAATGAGCAGTTCTTC.

The chain is built from TRBV6-6 and TRBJ1-2, with no clear D. Germline V gene sequence: CDR1 MNHNY, CDR2 SVGAGI (reference sequence). Trimming removed 7 bases at V and 2 bases at J, with 14 bases between. CDR3 length: 14 residues. The CDR3 loop reads CASTTPRVNYGYTF. The CDR3 DNA sequence: TGTGCCAGCACCACCCCCCGGGTCAACTATGGCTACACCTTC.

This clone was observed a handful of times. The chain combines TRBV28 with TRBJ2-4, with 7 positions matching TRBD2. V lost 8 bases, J lost 6 bases, and 4 bases stayed unmatched. The CDR3 length is 12 residues. CDR1 and CDR2 (germline): MDHEN, SYDVKM. The CDR3 here is CASRGRGNIQYF. CDR3 sequence (DNA): TGTGCCAGCCGGGGGAGGGGAAACATTCAGTACTTC. Full variable domain (missing parts from reference TRBV28 and TRBJ2-4): DVKVTQSSRYLVKRTGEKVFLECVQDMDHENMFWYRQDPGLGLRLIYFSYDVKMKEKGDIPEGYSVSREKKERFSLILESASTNQTSMYLCASRGRGNIQYFGAGTRLSVL.

This clone was counted a few times. The CDR3 reads CASRGRNYGYTF. CDR3 nucleotide sequence: TGTGCCAGCAGGGGGCGGAACTATGGCTACACCTTC. V is TRBV11-2 and J is TRBJ1-2, with D perhaps TRBD1 (5 bases). Germline CDR1 SGHAT, CDR2 FQNNGV. V lost 6 bases and J lost 2, with 7 bases in between. The CDR3 length is 12 residues.

The chain employs TRBV6-1 and TRBJ2-5; TRBD2 agrees at 8 bases. In germline, CDR1 is MNHNS, CDR2 SASEGT. This CDR3 spans 15 amino acids. With 11 bases clipped from V and 5 bases from J, the junction kept 16 bases outside the gene matches. The CDR3, as DNA: TGTGCCGCATCTGCGGGGGGCGCGCGTTATGAGACCCAGTACTTC. It specifies CAASAGGARYETQYF.

The V gene is TRBV18, the J gene TRBJ2-7, with 10 bases matching TRBD1. Germline CDR1 reads KGHSH; CDR2 reads LQKENI. The CDR3 loop spans 14 amino acids. Trimming at V came to 2 bases and at J to 3 bases, leaving 1 base not matched to a gene. The CDR3 is CASSPGDRGYEQYF. DNA for the CDR3: TGTGCCAGCTCACCAGGGGACAGGGGCTACGAGCAGTACTTC.

The chain has TRBV5-1 and TRBJ1-1; possible D gene TRBD1, 6 bases. V was trimmed by 5 bases and J by 5 bases, leaving 19 bases between them. The length of the CDR3 is 15 residues. Germline-derived CDR1 and CDR2 are SGHRS and YFSETQ. CDR3: CASRRDPTGRTEAFF. CDR3 nucleotides: TGCGCCAGCAGACGAGACCCGACAGGTCGGACTGAAGCTTTCTTT.

The chain joins TRBV30 to TRBJ2-7, with D possibly TRBD2 on 7 matching bases. V was clipped by 2 bases and J by 3 bases, with 14 bases between them. The CDR3 length is 14 residues. Germline V gene lookup returns CDR1 GTSNPN and CDR2 SVGIG (reference sequence). The DNA for the CDR3 is TGTGCCTGGAGTCGTAGGGGGAGGGTCTACGAGCAGTACTTC. Translating gives CAWSRRGRVYEQYF.

The rearrangement uses TRBV6-6 and TRBJ1-3; D call uncertain. In germline, CDR1 is MNHNY, CDR2 SVGAGI (reference sequence). The V and J ends lost 4 bases and 2 bases respectively, with 15 bases between them. The CDR3 contains 16 residues. DNA for the CDR3: TGTGCCAGCAGTTTCTTGGAGGGCTTTGCTGGAAACACCATATATTTT. Its protein product is CASSFLEGFAGNTIYF.